This passage covers 28 T cell receptor beta chains from one sample sequenced in a study of T cell responses to AZD1222 COVID-19 vaccine. Here immunoSEQ multiplex PCR was the method, and the copy in TCRdb shows in-frame clones only, minus some. This sample has 150,000 to 200,000 clones, with almost 90% found just once. Sequencing was performed on peripheral blood, taken on day 0 of AZD1222 vaccination. These receptors all stem from an adult in good health.

The chain links TRBV6-5 to TRBJ1-1, with 10 bases that match TRBD1. The CDR3 has 13 residues. Germline lookup yields CDR1 MNHEY and CDR2 SVGAGI. The trim removed 8 bases at V and 5 bases at J, leaving 5 bases unmatched. CDR3 loop: CASRDRGRTEAFF. CDR3 coding DNA: TGTGCCAGCCGGGACAGGGGAAGGACTGAAGCTTTCTTT.

The chain employs TRBV19 and TRBJ1-6, with TRBD1 matching 7 bases. Germline V gene data show CDR1 as LNHDA and CDR2 as SQIVND (reference sequence). This CDR3 is 15 amino acids long. V lost 5 bases and J lost 6; bases outside the gene matches: 7. The CDR3 reads CASSGPGQSNSPLHF. The CDR3 DNA reads as TGTGCCAGTAGTGGACCGGGACAGTCTAATTCACCCCTCCACTTT.

V gene TRBV6-2 or TRBV6-3 combines with J gene TRBJ1-1; no clear D. This CDR3 is built from 12 residues. Germline assignment: CDR1 MNHEY and CDR2 SVGEGT. V was pared by 4 bases and J by 5 bases, with 8 bases between. CDR3 in amino acids: CASSSVRTEAFF. The DNA for the CDR3 is TGTGCCAGCAGTTCAGTTAGGACTGAAGCTTTCTTT.

The chain links TRBV4-1 to TRBJ1-5, with TRBD1 matching over 8 bases. The junction had 8 bases not matched to a gene; V was cut back by 1 base and J by 6 bases. CDR3 length equals 16 residues. Germline V gene data show CDR1 as MGHRA and CDR2 as YSYEKL. The CDR3 DNA sequence: TGCGCCAGCAGCCAAGTGCAAAGAGACAGGGGTCAGCCCCAGCATTTT. Translation: CASSQVQRDRGQPQHF.

V gene TRBV4-1 combines with J gene TRBJ1-2, with D perhaps TRBD1 (6 bases). CDR1 and CDR2 from the germline V gene are MGHRA and YSYEKL. V was trimmed by 0 bases and J by 6 bases, leaving 14 bases between them. The CDR3 is made up of 15 amino acids. The CDR3 is CASSQEGSGADGYTF. The CDR3 bases are TGCGCCAGCAGCCAAGAGGGATCGGGGGCCGATGGCTACACCTTC.

The chain carries TRBV7-9 and TRBJ2-3; perhaps TRBD2 as D (6 bases). There are 14 residues in the CDR3. V shed 5 bases and J shed 2 bases, with 11 bases lying between them. The germline V gene encodes CDR1 SEHNR and CDR2 FQNEAQ (reference sequence). Here the CDR3 reads CASSGSGSTDTQYF. As DNA, the CDR3 is TGTGCCAGCAGCGGTAGCGGATCCACAGATACGCAGTATTTT.

The chain recombines TRBV2 with TRBJ2-3, with a tentative D call TRBD2 (5 bases). The germline gives CDR1 SNHLY, CDR2 FYNNEI. CDR3 size: 16 residues. The V end was cut by 6 bases, the J end by 0 bases, with 16 bases between. CDR3 in DNA: TGTGCCAGCAGGGGAGTACGGGCCCCTAGCACAGATACGCAGTATTTT. It specifies CASRGVRAPSTDTQYF.

V is TRBV25-1 and J is TRBJ2-1, with D uncertain. This CDR3 contains 11 residues. The V and J ends lost 6 bases and 9 bases respectively, with 9 bases between them. Germline V gene lookup returns CDR1 MGHDK and CDR2 SYGVNS. The CDR3 region has the DNA TGTGCCAGCAGCCCTGGTGGTGAGCAGTTCTTC. Translation: CASSPGGEQFF.

In DNA, the CDR3 is TGTGCCAGCAGTTACTCGTCTCCGGGGGGAGAGACCCAGTACTTC. Translation: CASSYSSPGGETQYF. This chain links TRBV6-6 with TRBJ2-5; TRBD2 aligns across 7 bases. CDR3 length: 15 amino acids. Trimming at V came to 0 bases and at J to 4 bases, leaving 5 bases not matched to a gene. Looked up from germline, CDR1 is MNHNY and CDR2 is SVGAGI (reference sequence).

The rearrangement joins TRBV7-7 to TRBJ2-5, with a possible D match to TRBD1 (6 bases). Germline V gene data show CDR1 as SSHAT and CDR2 as FNYEAQ (reference sequence). This CDR3 region has 14 residues. Deletions cut 5 bases from V and 1 base from J, with 11 bases between. In DNA form, the CDR3 reads TGTGCCAGCAGCGCCAGAGGGGGCCAAGAGACCCAGTACTTC. Translation gives CASSARGGQETQYF.

This sequence joins TRBV30 and TRBJ2-5; 7 positions agree with TRBD1. Germline V gene lookup returns CDR1 GTSNPN and CDR2 SVGIG (reference sequence). The CDR3 spans 14 residues. V trimming: 3 bases; J trimming: 3 bases; junction bases outside the gene matches: 7. The CDR3 protein is CAWSKGTVKETQYF. CDR3 nucleotide sequence: TGTGCCTGGAGCAAGGGGACAGTCAAAGAGACCCAGTACTTC.

The count of this clone is one. The chain has TRBV12-3 or TRBV12-4 and TRBJ1-3; unclear D gene. V lost 3 bases and J 4 bases, leaving 7 bases between the germline ends. This CDR3 region has 13 residues. CDR3 DNA: TGTGCCAGCAGTTTCAGTCAGGGAAACACCATATATTTT. Encoded protein: CASSFSQGNTIYF.

This chain uses TRBV28 with TRBJ1-1; D is ambiguous. CDR3 length: 13 amino acids. CDR1 and CDR2 from the germline V gene are MDHEN and SYDVKM. Trimming removed 2 bases from V and 9 bases from J, with 13 bases in between. The CDR3 loop reads CASSLPGRDQAFF. The CDR3 nucleotides read TGTGCCAGCAGTTTACCGGGTAGGGATCAAGCTTTCTTT.

The CDR3 here is CASSYRPGTLNTEAFF. The CDR3 coding sequence is TGCGCCAGCAGCTACAGGCCCGGGACGCTGAACACTGAAGCTTTCTTT. The rearrangement uses TRBV4-1 and TRBJ1-1; D may be TRBD1 (5 bases). This CDR3 spans 16 amino acids. Germline V gives CDR1 MGHRA, CDR2 YSYEKL. Trimming left V 5 bases short and J 0 bases short, with 16 bases between.

This clone was counted between two and nine times. The chain combines TRBV18 with TRBJ2-1, with 11 bases that match TRBD2. The CDR3 sequence is 16 residues long. Unmatched junction bases numbered 12, after V lost 5 bases and J lost 9 bases. CDR1 KGHSH and CDR2 LQKENI come from the germline V gene. The CDR3, as DNA: TGTGCCAGCTCAGGCGAAACTAGCGGGGGCCGTAGTGAGCAGTTCTTC. Protein: CASSGETSGGRSEQFF.

This chain links TRBV15 with TRBJ2-2; TRBD1 matches 8 bases. The length of the CDR3 is 16 residues. With 5 bases clipped from V and 2 bases from J, the junction kept 7 bases outside the gene matches. Germline CDR1 and CDR2: LNHNV and YYDKDF (reference sequence). The DNA of the CDR3 is TGTGCCACCAGCGGGACAGGAGGGTTTAACACCGGGGAGCTGTTTTTT. This codes for CATSGTGGFNTGELFF.

This chain links TRBV14 with TRBJ2-5; weak D call: TRBD2 (5 bases). The CDR3 loop spans 16 amino acids. The germline V and J ends were trimmed by 0 bases and 2 bases, with 13 bases remaining between them. Germline lookup yields CDR1 SGHDN and CDR2 FVKESK. The CDR3 coding sequence is TGTGCCAGCAGCCAAGATATCTGGCGGGCACAAGAGACCCAGTACTTC. Protein: CASSQDIWRAQETQYF.

The gene calls are TRBV19 and TRBJ1-2; D is undetermined. CDR3 length: 15 amino acids. Trimming removed 2 bases at V and 4 bases at J, with 14 bases between. Germline-derived CDR1 and CDR2 are LNHDA and SQIVND (reference sequence). In DNA form, the CDR3 reads TGTGCCAGTAGTATAATAGGAGGGAGAACCTATGGCTACACCTTC. Protein sequence: CASSIIGGRTYGYTF.

The chain recombines TRBV29-1 with TRBJ1-6, with 9 bases identical to TRBD1. The CDR3 has 13 residues. V shed 4 bases, J shed 7 bases, and the junction held 2 bases outside the gene matches. CDR1 is SQVTM, CDR2 ANQGSEA, per germline. The CDR3 reads CSVGDRVNSPLHF. CDR3 DNA sequence: TGCAGCGTTGGGGACAGGGTAAATTCACCCCTCCACTTT.

The chain combines TRBV6-1 with TRBJ2-7; tentatively, D is TRBD2 (5 bases). CDR3 length: 15 residues. Germline V gives CDR1 MNHNS, CDR2 SASEGT. The V end was cut by 2 bases, the J end by 2 bases, with 13 bases between. The CDR3, as DNA: TGTGCCAGCAGTGAAAGGATCTACGGGGCCTACGAGCAGTACTTC. This encodes CASSERIYGAYEQYF.

The V call is TRBV6-5, the J call TRBJ1-2; a possible D gene is TRBD1 (6 bases). V was clipped by 10 bases and J by 5 bases, with 20 bases between them. This CDR3 region has 14 residues. The germline gives CDR1 MNHEY, CDR2 SVGAGI. CDR3 in DNA: TGTGCCACCGGATTCCGGGACAATCGGTATGGCTACACCTTC. It specifies CATGFRDNRYGYTF.

The rearrangement uses TRBV5-4 and TRBJ1-6; D remains ambiguous. Germline V CDR1 and CDR2: SGHNT, YYREEE (reference sequence). The length of the CDR3 is 12 residues. Trimming shortened V by 5 bases and J by 14 bases, and 14 bases separated the two germline ends. In nucleotides, the CDR3 is TGTGCCAGCAGTTTACAGCAGACGGCCCTCCACTTT. Amino acids: CASSLQQTALHF.

The genes are TRBV2 and TRBJ1-2, with D hard to call. The germline V and J ends were trimmed by 2 bases and 4 bases, with 8 bases remaining between them. CDR1 is SNHLY and CDR2 is FYNNEI in the germline V gene. The CDR3 loop spans 13 amino acids. CDR3 in DNA: TGTGCCAGCAGTGAATCGATGGGCTATGGCTACACCTTC. Its protein product is CASSESMGYGYTF. Together with reference TRBV2 and TRBJ1-2, the CDR3 gives the full variable domain: EPEVTQTPSHQVTQMGQEVILRCVPISNHLYFYWYRQILGQKVEFLVSFYNNEISEKSEIFDDQFSVERPDGSNFTLKIRSTKLEDSAMYFCASSESMGYGYTFGSGTRLTVV.

The chain is built from TRBV6-1 and TRBJ1-2; D gene unclear. V was trimmed by 1 base and J by 4 bases, leaving 7 bases between them. The CDR3 consists of 13 residues. Germline CDR1 is MNHNS and CDR2 is SASEGT. CDR3 nucleotide sequence: TGTGCCAGCAGTGAAGGGCAGACCTATGGCTACACCTTC. It encodes CASSEGQTYGYTF.

V usage is TRBV7-2 and J usage is TRBJ2-4; D is perhaps TRBD2 (6 bases). Trimming stripped 4 bases from V and 0 bases from J, with 13 bases between. Germline loops: CDR1 SGHTA, CDR2 FQGNSA. This CDR3 comprises 16 residues. The CDR3 sequence is CASSSPGGVAKNIQYF. The CDR3 DNA reads TGTGCCAGCAGCTCCCCTGGCGGGGTAGCCAAAAACATTCAGTACTTC.

The chain links TRBV12-5 to TRBJ2-3, with D hard to call. This CDR3 has 17 residues. Germline V CDR1 and CDR2: LGHNT, FRNRAP. Trimming left V 0 bases short and J 2 bases short, with 15 bases between. CDR3 in DNA: TGTGCTAGTGGTTTGGTAACTTCTTCCACTTTCACAGATACGCAGTATTTT. It encodes CASGLVTSSTFTDTQYF.

The chain joins TRBV19 to TRBJ2-2, with TRBD1 as a possible D gene (6 bases). CDR1 is LNHDA, CDR2 SQIVND, per germline (reference sequence). CDR3 length equals 17 residues. The V end was cut by 2 bases, the J end by 6 bases, with 19 bases between. The DNA for the CDR3 is TGTGCCAGTAGTATATCTCCCCAACAGGGTATCCCCGGGGAGCTGTTTTTT. Amino acid sequence: CASSISPQQGIPGELFF. Drawing the rest from reference TRBV19 and TRBJ2-2, the complete variable domain is DGGITQSPKYLFRKEGQNVTLSCEQNLNHDAMYWYRQDPGQGLRLIYYSQIVNDFQKGDIAEGYSVSREKKESFPLTVTSAQKNPTAFYLCASSISPQQGIPGELFFGEGSRLTVL.

This clone was picked up one time. This sequence joins TRBV10-3 and TRBJ1-3; possibly TRBD1 for D (5 bases). Looked up from germline, CDR1 is ENHRY and CDR2 is SYGVKD. V was shortened by 3 bases and J by 2 bases, with 14 bases between the two germline ends. The CDR3 is made up of 16 amino acids. The CDR3 loop reads CAISDPGTEAGNTIYF. CDR3 nucleotides: TGTGCCATCAGTGACCCCGGGACGGAGGCTGGAAACACCATATATTTT.